The 5 T cell receptor beta chains reported below all come from one sample, sequenced in a study of shared clonotypes between healthy human individuals (dated by TCRdb to about 2020). Libraries were prepared through the immunoSEQ multiplex PCR assay. The immuneACCESS repertoire file appears here via TCRdb, limited to in-frame rearrangements. These files lack a portion of the clones; in checked studies, under half of the deficit traces to unresolved V genes, and the cause of the others is not known. This sample gives fewer than 3 million clones in total; 80% to 95% of them show up just once. The top ten constitute approximately 0.4% of the sample. Sequencing was performed on naive CD4+ T cells from PBMCs. The cell subset or site label of this sample denotes: CD45RA+ positively selected. These receptors originate from a young man in good health. Some clones in this sample may be carry-over from other donors' samples.

The chain uses TRBV5-6 and TRBJ2-2, with D uncertain. Germline loops: CDR1 SGHDT, CDR2 YYEEEE. The germline V and J ends were trimmed by 0 bases and 2 bases, with 8 bases remaining between them. CDR3 size: 15 residues. Here the CDR3 reads CASSLGQSNTGELFF. CDR3 in DNA: TGTGCCAGCAGCTTGGGGCAGAGTAACACCGGGGAGCTGTTTTTT.

The chain uses TRBV2 and TRBJ2-7, with D perhaps matching TRBD2 (5 bases). Germline V gives CDR1 SNHLY, CDR2 FYNNEI. V was pared by 1 base and J by 3 bases, with 10 bases between. The CDR3 consists of 14 residues. CDR3 in amino acids: CASSEGNRDYEQYF. In DNA form, the CDR3 reads TGTGCCAGCAGTGAAGGGAATCGGGACTACGAGCAGTACTTC.

This chain connects TRBV7-3 to TRBJ2-1; possible D gene TRBD1, 6 bases. Germline CDR1 reads SGHTA; CDR2 reads FQGTGA. Trimming removed 1 base at V and 2 bases at J, with 9 bases between. The CDR3 has 15 residues. The CDR3 is CASSLRQGTYNEQFF. CDR3 nucleotide sequence: TGTGCCAGCAGCTTAAGGCAGGGGACCTACAATGAGCAGTTCTTC. The full variable domain, with the rest looked up from reference TRBV7-3 and TRBJ2-1, is GAGVSQTPSNKVTEKGKYVELRCDPISGHTALYWYRQSLGQGPEFLIYFQGTGAADDSGLPNDRFFAVRPEGSVSTLKIQRTERGDSAVYLCASSLRQGTYNEQFFGPGTRLTVL.

J is TRBJ1-5 and V is TRBV7-2; 7 nucleotides align to TRBD1. This CDR3 is built from 15 residues. Germline V gene data show CDR1 as SGHTA and CDR2 as FQGNSA. The V segment lost 6 bases and the J segment 8 bases; nucleotides outside the gene matches: 13. The CDR3 DNA reads TGTGCCAGCAGGCCCACGCAGGGGGTTCTTGAGCCCCAGCATTTT. Its protein product is CASRPTQGVLEPQHF.

The chain is built from TRBV7-8 and TRBJ1-5, with 7 bases that match TRBD1. Germline V gene sequence: CDR1 SGHVS, CDR2 FQNEAQ. V lost 3 bases and J lost 5; bases outside the gene matches: 7. This CDR3 is 15 amino acids long. The CDR3 region has the DNA TGTGCCAGCAGCTTGATTCGGGACAGCTATCAGCCCCAGCATTTT. Its protein product is CASSLIRDSYQPQHF.